This T cell receptor beta chain appears in the sequencing data of a study of Graves' ophthalmopathy and Graves' hyperthyroidism. For the study at large: Stable hyperthyroidism meant no ophthalmopathy within 18 months of follow-up.

This clonotype was counted ten times or more. A junction end diverges from the germline sequence, so it may reflect a read error. The CDR3 contains 11 residues. The germline CDR1 and CDR2 sequences are SGHRS and YFSETQ. Researchers took RNA transcripts and amplified TCR beta CDR3 regions from them. Second-round multiplex PCR came after a first-round RT-PCR that employed HTBI primers. Using its own MiXCR run on the multiplex PCR reads, TCRdb lists one record per CDR3 protein. Seen here are over a million distinct CDR3 sequences, about 40% observed once, and the top ten hold approximately 10%. Enrollment excluded any patients with other autoimmune diseases, uncontrolled infections, pregnancy or lactation. Clinical symptoms, serum thyroxine, TRAb, thyroid ultrasound and orbital computed tomography were relied on for diagnosis.

What was sequenced was peripheral blood or thyroid tissue (not recorded which). The V gene is TRBV5-1, the J gene TRBJ2-5; D call uncertain. This receptor was identified in an adult man with Graves' hyperthyroidism. The CDR3 sequence: CASSFSETQYF. In DNA, the CDR3 is TGTGCCAGCAGCTTTTCGGAGACCCAGTACTTC.